These T cell receptor beta chains were read from a single sample in a study of T cells after yellow fever vaccination. TCRdb redid the calling of the 5' RACE reads with MiXCR, one entry per CDR3 protein. The table lists approximately 74,000 distinct CDR3 sequences, more than 5.5% of them singletons, with roughly 35% in the top ten. Here the sequenced sample was CD8+ T cells sorted from PBMCs, taken 5 days after the first yellow fever vaccination. Receptors were obtained from a man between 18 and 29 years old who received the YFV17D yellow fever vaccine. Each CDR3 is given with its conserved first and last residue. A D gene is named only where the DNA matches it firmly. Clone size is stated in some rows and not others, as once, few, many or a class when expanded.

D gene,V gene,clone size,J gene,CDR3 DNA,CDR3 protein
TRBD1,TRBV5-1,few,TRBJ1-2,TGCGCCAGCAGCTTCCGGGACAGGGGATCGGCTAACTATGGCTACACCTTC,CASSFRDRGSANYGYTF
.,TRBV4-2,many,TRBJ1-1,TGTGCCAGCAGCCAAGTGGGGGGGCACACTGAAGCTTTCTTT,CASSQVGGHTEAFF
TRBD1,TRBV5-1,many,TRBJ1-1,TGCGCCAGCAGCTTTGACTTCCGGGACAGGGAACTTAACACTGAAGCTTTCTTT,CASSFDFRDRELNTEAFF
TRBD1,TRBV7-8,few,TRBJ2-4,TGTGCCAGCAGCCTGACAGGGGGCGGCATTCAGTACTTC,CASSLTGGGIQYF
TRBD1,TRBV4-1,.,TRBJ1-5,TGCGCCAGCAGCCCGGGACAGGGGGCTGATCAGCCCCAGCATTTT,CASSPGQGADQPQHF
.,TRBV27,many,TRBJ2-7,TGTGCCAGCAGTTTACGAGGGACTTACGAGCAGTACTTC,CASSLRGTYEQYF
.,TRBV5-8,few,TRBJ2-2,TGTGCCAGCAGCGCTGACACCGGGGAGCTGTTTTTT,CASSADTGELFF
.,TRBV19,.,TRBJ2-7,TGTGCCAATTTAGGCCCCTACGAGCAGTACTTC,CANLGPYEQYF
TRBD1,TRBV4-3,many,TRBJ2-2,TGCGCCAGCAGCCAAGGACAGGGATTCACCGGGGAGCTGTTTTTT,CASSQGQGFTGELFF
.,TRBV7-4,.,TRBJ2-7,TGTGCCAGCGGTGGGTTATGGAGGACCTACGAGCAGTACTTC,CASGGLWRTYEQYF
.,TRBV27,.,TRBJ2-2,TGTGCCAGCAGCCCGTTGAGTGAGGGGGAGCTGTTTTTT,CASSPLSEGELFF
.,TRBV5-4,.,TRBJ2-1,TGTGCCAGCAGCTTGGTTTCGCCGCACAATGAGCAGTTCTTC,CASSLVSPHNEQFF
TRBD1,TRBV20-1,many,TRBJ1-3,TGCAGTGCTAGAGGGCGTGGAGACAGGGAACCTGGAAACACCATATATTTT,CSARGRGDREPGNTIYF
.,TRBV11-2,.,TRBJ2-1,TGTGCCAGCAGCAACGCCCGTGAGCAGTTCTTC,CASSNAREQFF
.,TRBV5-4,few,TRBJ2-1,TGTGCCAGCAGCTTGCAATTTGGTGGGAACAATGAGCAGTTCTTC,CASSLQFGGNNEQFF
.,TRBV6-2/TRBV6-3,.,TRBJ2-3,TGTGCCAGCAGTCTCTTCGTCGTTGGCACAGATACGCAGTATTTT,CASSLFVVGTDTQYF
TRBD1,TRBV6-5,few,TRBJ2-1,TGTGCCAGCAGTTACATGTGGACAGGGACGTTTAATGAGCAGTTCTTC,CASSYMWTGTFNEQFF
.,TRBV29-1,.,TRBJ1-5,TGCAGCGTCGCTGTGGGGGAAAGCCCTAGCAATCAGCCCCAGCATTTT,CSVAVGESPSNQPQHF
.,TRBV2,few,TRBJ2-1,TGTGCCAGTACTACTGAGAGCTCCTACAATGAGCAGTTCTTC,CASTTESSYNEQFF
TRBD1,TRBV12-3/TRBV12-4,few,TRBJ1-2,TGTGCCAGCACCGGCAGGGGGCTTGGCTACACCTTC,CASTGRGLGYTF
.,TRBV4-3,once,TRBJ2-2,TGCGCCAGCAGCTTCGTTGTGATAGTCGGAGGGAACACCGGGGAGCTGTTTTTT,CASSFVVIVGGNTGELFF
.,TRBV7-9,many,TRBJ2-5,TGTGCCAGCAGCTTTATGACGGATACAAAAGAGACCCAGTACTTC,CASSFMTDTKETQYF
.,TRBV24-1,few,TRBJ2-1,TGTGCCACCGGATCTAACAATGAGCAGTTCTTC,CATGSNNEQFF
.,TRBV9,many,TRBJ1-1,TGTGCCAGCAGCTCCCCCCTAGGACAACCGAACACTGAAGCTTTCTTT,CASSSPLGQPNTEAFF
.,TRBV12-3/TRBV12-4,many,TRBJ2-7,TGTGCCAGCAGTTTAGGCGCACTTGGGGACGAGCAGTACTTC,CASSLGALGDEQYF
TRBD2,TRBV29-1,.,TRBJ2-5,TGCAGCGGCCGACTAGCGGGGGGGGGAGAGACCCAGTACTTC,CSGRLAGGGETQYF
.,TRBV13,.,TRBJ2-2,TGTGCCAGCAGCCCCCAGGGGTTGTACACCGGGGAGCTGTTTTTT,CASSPQGLYTGELFF
TRBD2,TRBV4-3,.,TRBJ2-1,TGCGCCAGCAGCCGCTATATCGCGGGGGACTCCTACAATGAGCAGTTCTTC,CASSRYIAGDSYNEQFF
TRBD2,TRBV11-2,many,TRBJ2-1,TGTGCCAGCAGCTTAGGAGCGGGGGGCTCCTACAATGAGCAGTTCTTC,CASSLGAGGSYNEQFF
.,TRBV6-5,many,TRBJ2-1,TGTGCCAGCAGTTACGCCAATGAGCAGTTCTTC,CASSYANEQFF
TRBD1,TRBV4-1,many,TRBJ2-4,TGCGCCAGCAGCCAAGAGGGACAGAGAAAAAACATTCAGTACTTC,CASSQEGQRKNIQYF
.,TRBV4-1,.,TRBJ1-1,TGCGCCAGCAGCTCACAGTATCTGAACACTGAAGCTTTCTTT,CASSSQYLNTEAFF
TRBD2,TRBV6-1,few,TRBJ2-3,TGTGCCAGCAGTCGACTAGCGGGGGGGCCCAGCACAGATACGCAGTATTTT,CASSRLAGGPSTDTQYF
.,TRBV11-2,few,TRBJ2-1,TGTGCCAGCAGCTTAGAGGGAGACACCCTCGGTTACAATGAGCAGTTCTTC,CASSLEGDTLGYNEQFF
.,TRBV9,many,TRBJ1-5,TGTGCCAGCAGCGTAGGGGATATGGTAAATCAGCCCCAGCATTTT,CASSVGDMVNQPQHF
.,TRBV6-1,many,TRBJ2-7,TGTGCCAGCAGTCCAGGGACATCTCCGACCGAGCAGTACTTC,CASSPGTSPTEQYF
.,TRBV6-6,few,TRBJ2-2,TGTGCCAGCAGGAGTAGCACCGGGGAGCTGTTTTTT,CASRSSTGELFF
TRBD2,TRBV4-2,.,TRBJ2-5,TGTGCCAGCAGCCAAGATCCCACTAGCGGGGGAGAGACCCAGTACTTC,CASSQDPTSGGETQYF
TRBD2,TRBV20-1,.,TRBJ2-1,TGCAGTGCTGTGAAGGGACTAGCGGGGAACAATGAGCAGTTCTTC,CSAVKGLAGNNEQFF
TRBD1,TRBV6-5,many,TRBJ1-5,TGTGCCAGCAGTTACGCAGACAGGGGCGATCAGCCCCAGCATTTT,CASSYADRGDQPQHF
.,TRBV4-3,many,TRBJ2-1,TGCGCCAGCAGCCAAGCAGGGGTCCGGGCGGGTGAGCAGTTCTTC,CASSQAGVRAGEQFF
.,TRBV29-1,many,TRBJ2-5,TGCAGCGTTGAGGAGGGGCAAGAGACCCAGTACTTC,CSVEEGQETQYF
TRBD2,TRBV10-3,.,TRBJ2-3,TGTGCCATCAGTATCCTAGCGGGGGACGATACGCAGTATTTT,CAISILAGDDTQYF
.,TRBV27,many,TRBJ2-2,TGTGCCAGCAGTTTGGGGTACCCGAACACCGGGGAGCTGTTTTTT,CASSLGYPNTGELFF
TRBD1,TRBV15,few,TRBJ2-3,TGTGCCACCCGAGACAGGGGGGTATTAAATACGCAGTATTTT,CATRDRGVLNTQYF
.,TRBV3-1,.,TRBJ1-2,TGTGCCAGCAGCCAGATGGGGACGGGCGAGAATGGCTACACCTTC,CASSQMGTGENGYTF
.,TRBV6-1,.,TRBJ1-3,TGTGCCAGCAGTGAATTCGACACCCTGGTTGGAAACACCATATATTTT,CASSEFDTLVGNTIYF
.,TRBV27,many,TRBJ1-5,TGTGCCAGCAGTCCAGTAGGGACGGGTCAGCCCCAGCATTTT,CASSPVGTGQPQHF
.,TRBV27,.,TRBJ2-7,TGTGCCAGCAGTTTGCGGGTGAATTACGAGCAGTACTTC,CASSLRVNYEQYF
.,TRBV4-1,few,TRBJ2-3,TGCGCCAGCAGCCCGGTGGGTTCAGGGCTCAGCACAGATACGCAGTATTTT,CASSPVGSGLSTDTQYF
.,TRBV5-6,many,TRBJ2-2,TGTGCCAGCAGCTTGTGGGGGAACACCGGGGAGCTGTTTTTT,CASSLWGNTGELFF